This T cell receptor beta chain was retrieved from a study of OX40 agonist ivuxolimab in advanced cancers. Looking at the study overall: Three patients showed partial responses: one hepatocellular carcinoma and two cutaneous melanoma cases.

This table comes from immunoSEQ multiplex PCR, and its TCRdb copy is limited to in-frame clones, with some not included. The table records 77,000 or so clones, 85% of them present only once. About this clone: Its antigen remains unknown.

CDR1 is MNHNS and CDR2 is SASEGT in the germline V gene. Trimming left V 7 bases short and J 1 base short, with 12 bases between. The CDR3 is 14 amino acids. Autoimmune disease history or systemic immunosuppression was exclusionary. Study-level results: Certain nonresponders additionally had low normalized T-cell clonal expansion. The CD4+ and CD8+ T cells in the blood had expanded clonally by week 6 at 0.1 to 3.0 mg/kg.

This TCR derives from an adult with an advanced solid tumor such as melanoma, head and neck, liver or kidney cancer. The sample in question was CD4+ or CD8+ T cells sorted from blood, obtained in a trial of the OX40 agonist ivuxolimab. The rearrangement uses TRBV6-1 and TRBJ2-3; weak D call: TRBD2 (6 bases). The CDR3 DNA reads as TGTGCCAGCAAAGATTGGGGGGGCACAGATACGCAGTATTTT. It translates to CASKDWGGTDTQYF.